A selection of T cell receptor beta chains follows, all from one sample in a study of patients and donors after allogeneic stem cell transplantation. TCRdb passed the RT-PCR reads through MiXCR, listing each CDR3 protein once. The sample contains hundreds of thousands of distinct CDR3 sequences, around two fifths of which appear only once. What was sequenced was blood, either unsorted or a sorted T cell fraction (not recorded which). Receptors were obtained from a human donor who was either an allogeneic HSCT recipient or a stem cell or donor lymphocyte infusion donor (not recorded which). It is not recorded whose cells these are; they may come from a transplant donor. The CDR3 runs from the conserved cysteine through the conserved F or W.

cdr3_aa j_call v_call
CASSPDSGRGNYEQYF TRBJ2-7 TRBV28
CAISESLGNEQFF TRBJ2-1 TRBV10-3
CASSLSGGGGIEQFF TRBJ2-1 TRBV2
CSARGPGVNTEAFF TRBJ1-1 TRBV20-1
CASSRTGGFNQPQHF TRBJ1-5 TRBV3-1
CASSQDLLGGGEAFF TRBJ1-1 TRBV4-1
CASSESRAANYGYTF TRBJ1-2 TRBV10-2
CASSQHSGTVLGEQYF TRBJ2-7 TRBV4-2
CAISGTGGTEAFF TRBJ1-1 TRBV10-3
CASRDRRTTGELFF TRBJ2-2 TRBV2
CAIRGDSGNTIYF TRBJ1-3 TRBV10-3
CATLQGERGYTF TRBJ1-2 TRBV12-3/TRBV12-4
CASSRGGSYNQPQHF TRBJ1-5 TRBV5-5
CASSFQGIYGCTF TRBJ1-2 TRBV12-3/TRBV12-4
CASSPEGQAYSNQPQHF TRBJ1-5 TRBV2
CASSLSGTLVQETQYF TRBJ2-5 TRBV12-3/TRBV12-4
CSVEDPFSLSIFQETQYF TRBJ2-5 TRBV29-1
CASSWTGGREKLFF TRBJ1-4 TRBV12-3/TRBV12-4
CAWSAPDRVAGELFF TRBJ2-2 TRBV30
CASSLSPGGLEKLFF TRBJ1-4 TRBV27
CASSQPSKGPSLGYTF TRBJ1-2 TRBV4-1
CASSLAGRGSPLHF TRBJ1-6 TRBV5-1
CASTGPGETQYF TRBJ2-5 TRBV6-6
CASSLGARAFF TRBJ1-1 TRBV5-1
CASSPTELPSYEQYF TRBJ2-7 TRBV27
CASSFLGGYEQYF TRBJ2-7 TRBV28
CASSLGREKLFF TRBJ1-4 TRBV13
CASSALAGRRSEQYF TRBJ2-7 TRBV9
CASRNPPQETQYF TRBJ2-5 TRBV6-6
CASSLFSKGGFGNTIYF TRBJ1-3 TRBV7-8
CASVLGGGNRIF TRBJ2-1 TRBV12-3/TRBV12-4
CSVQSITEAFF TRBJ1-1 TRBV29-1
CATSRAQNEQYF TRBJ2-7 TRBV15
CASSILRQPQHF TRBJ1-5 TRBV19
CASSFGTGGYNEQFF TRBJ2-1 TRBV5-1
CASTYWGTYNEQFF TRBJ2-1 TRBV12-3/TRBV12-4
CSVEGTEEAFF TRBJ1-1 TRBV29-1
CASSYGTASNEQFF TRBJ2-1 TRBV7-9
CASSPDRGWQPQHF TRBJ1-5 TRBV7-2
CASSPGHQETQYF TRBJ2-5 TRBV7-3
CASTPSAGVRTNYGYTF TRBJ1-2 TRBV19
CASSRDSRVDTQYF TRBJ2-3 TRBV2
CASSALAGGPDTQYF TRBJ2-3 TRBV28
CASSPRQGNEKLFF TRBJ1-4 TRBV27
CSFSRGSSYNEQFF TRBJ2-1 TRBV29-1
CASRPRQVTEAFF TRBJ1-1 TRBV7-9
CASSVAGQTYEQYF TRBJ2-7 TRBV9
CASSRRTSGSWSGELFF TRBJ2-2 TRBV3-1